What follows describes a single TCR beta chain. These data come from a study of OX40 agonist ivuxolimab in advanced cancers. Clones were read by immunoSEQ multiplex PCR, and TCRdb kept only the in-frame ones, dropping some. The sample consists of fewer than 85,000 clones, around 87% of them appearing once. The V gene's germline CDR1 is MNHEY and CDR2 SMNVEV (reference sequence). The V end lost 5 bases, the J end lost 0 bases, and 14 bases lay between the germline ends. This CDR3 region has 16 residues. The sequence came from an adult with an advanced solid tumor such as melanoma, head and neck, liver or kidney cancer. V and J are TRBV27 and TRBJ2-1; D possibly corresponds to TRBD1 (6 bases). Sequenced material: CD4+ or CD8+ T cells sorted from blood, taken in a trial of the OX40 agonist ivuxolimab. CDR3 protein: CASSPPGAYSYNEQFF. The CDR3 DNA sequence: TGTGCCAGCAGTCCCCCAGGGGCCTACTCCTACAATGAGCAGTTCTTC.